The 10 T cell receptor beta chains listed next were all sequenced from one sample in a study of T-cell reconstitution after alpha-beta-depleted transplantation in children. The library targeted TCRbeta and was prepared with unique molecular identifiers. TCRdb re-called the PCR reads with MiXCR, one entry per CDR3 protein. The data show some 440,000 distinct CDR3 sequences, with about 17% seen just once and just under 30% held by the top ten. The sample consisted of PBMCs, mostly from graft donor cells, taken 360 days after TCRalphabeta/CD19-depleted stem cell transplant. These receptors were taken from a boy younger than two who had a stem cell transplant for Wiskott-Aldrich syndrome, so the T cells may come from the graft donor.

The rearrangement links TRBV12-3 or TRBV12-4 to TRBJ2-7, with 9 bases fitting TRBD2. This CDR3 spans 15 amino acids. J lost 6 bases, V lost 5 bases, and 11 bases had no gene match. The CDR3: CASSAGGQPYSEQYF. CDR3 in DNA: TGTGCCAGCAGTGCGGGGGGGCAACCCTACTCCGAGCAGTACTTC.

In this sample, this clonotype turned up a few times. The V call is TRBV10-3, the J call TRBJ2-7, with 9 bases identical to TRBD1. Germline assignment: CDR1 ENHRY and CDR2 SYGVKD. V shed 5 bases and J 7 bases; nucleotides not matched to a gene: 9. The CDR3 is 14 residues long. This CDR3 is CAISLRDRVGEQYF. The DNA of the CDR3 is TGTGCCATCAGTCTCCGGGACAGGGTGGGGGAGCAGTACTTC.

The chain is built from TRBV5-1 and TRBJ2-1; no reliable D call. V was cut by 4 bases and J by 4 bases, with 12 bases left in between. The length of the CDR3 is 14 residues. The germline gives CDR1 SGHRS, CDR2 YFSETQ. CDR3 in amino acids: CASSRQPLYNEQFF. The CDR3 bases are TGCGCCAGCAGCCGTCAGCCATTATACAATGAGCAGTTCTTC.

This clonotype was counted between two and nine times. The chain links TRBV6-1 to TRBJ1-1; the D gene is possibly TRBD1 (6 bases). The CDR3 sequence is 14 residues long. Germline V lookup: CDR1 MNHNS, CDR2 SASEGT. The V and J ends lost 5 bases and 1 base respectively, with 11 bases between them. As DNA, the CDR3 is TGTGCCAGCAGTCCCAGGGGAGCGAACACTGAAGCTTTCTTT. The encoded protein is CASSPRGANTEAFF.

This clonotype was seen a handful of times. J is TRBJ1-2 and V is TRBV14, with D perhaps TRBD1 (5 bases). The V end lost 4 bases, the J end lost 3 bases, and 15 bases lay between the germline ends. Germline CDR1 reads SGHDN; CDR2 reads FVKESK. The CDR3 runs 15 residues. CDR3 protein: CASSLPGQIYYGYTF. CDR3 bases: TGTGCCAGCAGCCTTCCTGGACAAATCTACTATGGCTACACCTTC.

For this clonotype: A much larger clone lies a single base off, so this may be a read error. The CDR3 protein is CTSSTGLAGGGQETQYF. The CDR3, as DNA: TGTACCAGCAGCACGGGACTAGCGGGAGGTGGGCAAGAGACCCAGTACTTC. The gene calls are TRBV12-3 or TRBV12-4 and TRBJ2-5; 15 bases agree with TRBD2. There are 17 residues in the CDR3.

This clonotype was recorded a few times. DNA for the CDR3: TGTGCCACCAGTGCCAACAGGGGGCGGGGGTACAATGAGCAGTTCTTC. Translation: CATSANRGRGYNEQFF. The chain combines TRBV24-1 with TRBJ2-1; TRBD1 aligns across 9 bases. Trimming removed 5 bases from V and 4 bases from J; junction bases left unmatched: 8. Germline V gives CDR1 KGHDR, CDR2 SFDVKD. The CDR3 extends over 16 amino acids.

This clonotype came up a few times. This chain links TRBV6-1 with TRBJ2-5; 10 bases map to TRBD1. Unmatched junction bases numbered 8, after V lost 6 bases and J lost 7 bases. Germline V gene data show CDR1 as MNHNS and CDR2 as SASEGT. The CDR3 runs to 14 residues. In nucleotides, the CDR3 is TGTGCCAGCAGCCCGGGACAGGGGAGGGTGACCCAGTACTTC. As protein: CASSPGQGRVTQYF.

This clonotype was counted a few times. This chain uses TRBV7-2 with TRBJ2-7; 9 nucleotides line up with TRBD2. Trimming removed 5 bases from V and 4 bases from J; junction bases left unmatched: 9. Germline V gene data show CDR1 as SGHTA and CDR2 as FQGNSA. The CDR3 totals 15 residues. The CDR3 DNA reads TGTGCCAGCAGCCCAACGACTAGCGGATTTTACGAGCAGTACTTC. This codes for CASSPTTSGFYEQYF. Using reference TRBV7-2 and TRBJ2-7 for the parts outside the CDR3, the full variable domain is GAGVSQSPSNKVTEKGKDVELRCDPISGHTALYWYRQSLGQGLEFLIYFQGNSAPDKSGLPSDRFSAERTGGSVSTLTIQRTQQEDSAVYLCASSPTTSGFYEQYFGPGTRLTVT.

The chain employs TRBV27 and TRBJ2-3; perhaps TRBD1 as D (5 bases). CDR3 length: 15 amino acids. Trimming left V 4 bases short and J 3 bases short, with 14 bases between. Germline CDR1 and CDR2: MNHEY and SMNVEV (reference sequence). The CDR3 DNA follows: TGTGCCAGCAGTTCTCAGGGAATCAGTACAGATACGCAGTATTTT. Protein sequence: CASSSQGISTDTQYF.